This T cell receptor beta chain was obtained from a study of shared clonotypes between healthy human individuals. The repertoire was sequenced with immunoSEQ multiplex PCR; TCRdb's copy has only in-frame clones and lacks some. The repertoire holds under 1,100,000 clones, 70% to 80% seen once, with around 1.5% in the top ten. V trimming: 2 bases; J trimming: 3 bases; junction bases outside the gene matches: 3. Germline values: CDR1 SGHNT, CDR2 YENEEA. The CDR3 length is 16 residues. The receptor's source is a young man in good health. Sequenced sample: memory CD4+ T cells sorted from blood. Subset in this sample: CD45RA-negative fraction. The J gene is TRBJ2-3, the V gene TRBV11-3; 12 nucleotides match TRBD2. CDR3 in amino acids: CASSLRLAGDTDTQYF. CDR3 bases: TGTGCCAGCAGCTTACGACTAGCGGGAGATACAGATACGCAGTATTTT.